This TCR beta chain was retrieved from a study of human thymus T cells. The table came from immunoSEQ multiplex PCR; TCRdb's copy has only in-frame clones and leaves some out. The sample lists under 95,000 clones; approximately 95% were seen once. The thymus was resected at corrective cardiac surgery. The CDR3 is 17 amino acids. The V segment lost 5 bases and the J segment 7 bases; nucleotides outside the gene matches: 17. From germline, CDR1 is SGHTA and CDR2 FQGNSA. This clonotype was obtained from a girl less than two years old with a congenital heart defect but otherwise immunologically healthy. Source material: thymus tissue. The gene calls are TRBV7-2 and TRBJ2-5, with 9 nucleotides matching TRBD2. CDR3 in DNA: TGTGCCAGCAGCCCGCGGGAGACTAGCGGTGGGTATGGGACCCAGTACTTC. This sequence encodes CASSPRETSGGYGTQYF.